The clone carrying this T cell receptor (beta chain) occurred many times. TCR beta CDR3 regions were amplified from RNA transcripts. A set of HTBI primers served as the primers for a first-round RT-PCR of the TCR CDR3. TCRdb itself ran the multiplex PCR reads through MiXCR, one entry per CDR3 protein. Seen here are about 580,000 distinct CDR3 sequences, approximately 15% observed once, and the top ten hold roughly 6.2%. The sample is drawn from a study of T cells in Graves' hyperthyroidism and ophthalmopathy. On the study more broadly: Peripheral blood sampling occurred at initial diagnosis, before any treatment.

In making diagnoses, clinical symptoms, serum thyroxine and TRAb, thyroid ultrasound and orbital computed tomography were all used. The source of this sequence is a woman aged 30 to 39 with Graves' hyperthyroidism that later progressed to Graves' ophthalmopathy. Sequences were obtained from blood.

DNA of the CDR3: TGTGCCACCAGTGGAAAAGGGACTAGCGGGAGTCAAAACTCCTACAATGAGCAGTTCTTC. It codes for CATSGKGTSGSQNSYNEQFF. V and J are TRBV24-1 and TRBJ2-1; the match to TRBD2 covers 14 bases. Unmatched junction bases numbered 11, after V lost 5 bases and J lost 0 bases. Germline V gives CDR1 KGHDR, CDR2 SFDVKD. The length of the CDR3 is 20 residues.